These 10 T cell receptor beta chains were sequenced from one sample in a study of regulatory T cells in long-lasting Graves disease. Relying on iRepertoire HTBI primers and Arm-PCR of CDR3 regions, the team built TCR beta libraries. TCRdb independently ran MiXCR on the multiplex PCR reads; one entry per CDR3 protein. The sample yields 530,000 or so distinct CDR3 sequences, roughly 15% seen once. Time point meaning: newly diagnosed GD, antithyroid drugs for less than 3 months. PBMC RNA was the source of the TCR library. The data also belong to a second study, concerning T cells in Graves' hyperthyroidism and ophthalmopathy.

The sample consisted of peripheral blood mononuclear cells (PBMCs), taken at new diagnosis, from a patient treated with antithyroid drugs. These receptors were taken from a young man with Graves disease.

The V call is TRBV27, the J call TRBJ2-2, with D possibly matching TRBD2 (5 bases). Germline values: CDR1 MNHEY, CDR2 SMNVEV (reference sequence). Trimming stripped 6 bases from V and 1 base from J, with 15 bases between. CDR3 length equals 16 residues. Written as DNA, the CDR3 is TGTGCCAGCAGCCTCTGGGCTAGCCAGAACACCGGGGAGCTGTTTTTT. It codes for CASSLWASQNTGELFF.

This clonotype was recorded a few times. V gene TRBV12-3 or TRBV12-4 combines with J gene TRBJ1-6, with unresolved D. The CDR3 is 14 amino acids. Trimming took off 5 bases at V and 9 bases at J, with 14 bases between the two ends. In nucleotides, the CDR3 is TGTGCCAGCAGTCATTCTGTGGGTGGTTCACCCCTCCACTTT. It is translated as CASSHSVGGSPLHF.

This clonotype was counted between two and nine times. The genes are TRBV4-1 and TRBJ2-2, with no clear D. The V gene lost 4 bases and the J gene lost 1 base, with 10 bases spanning the gap. The CDR3 has 15 residues. The germline CDR1 and CDR2 sequences are MGHRA and YSYEKL. The CDR3 bases are TGCGCCAGCAGCCTACTCGGTGGGAACACCGGGGAGCTGTTTTTT. Its translation is CASSLLGGNTGELFF.

This clonotype appeared many times. J is TRBJ1-4 and V is TRBV19; tentative D call: TRBD1 (5 bases). CDR1 LNHDA and CDR2 SQIVND come from the germline V gene (reference sequence). Deletions cut 5 bases from V and 6 bases from J, with 16 bases between. CDR3 length equals 15 residues. The CDR3 sequence is CASSPRTEGDEKLFF. As DNA, the CDR3 is TGTGCCAGTAGTCCCCGGACGGAAGGGGATGAAAAACTGTTTTTT. The entire variable domain, with the rest obtained from reference TRBV19 and TRBJ1-4, is as follows: DGGITQSPKYLFRKEGQNVTLSCEQNLNHDAMYWYRQDPGQGLRLIYYSQIVNDFQKGDIAEGYSVSREKKESFPLTVTSAQKNPTAFYLCASSPRTEGDEKLFFGSGTQLSVL.

This clonotype was picked up many times. This chain joins TRBV6-1 and TRBJ1-2; 9 positions match TRBD1. Trimming at V came to 7 bases and at J to 5 bases, leaving 5 bases not matched to a gene. Germline values: CDR1 MNHNS, CDR2 SASEGT. The CDR3 covers 13 residues. For the CDR3, the DNA is TGTGCCAGCATTGGTGGGACAGGGTATGGCTACACCTTC. This gives the protein CASIGGTGYGYTF.

The J gene is TRBJ2-3, the V gene TRBV29-1; D remains ambiguous. The germline V gene encodes CDR1 SQVTM and CDR2 ANQGSEA. The CDR3 covers 16 residues. With 5 bases removed from V and 0 bases from J, the gap between germline ends came to 18 bases. The CDR3 bases are TGCAGCGTTAGATTAAGGAGCGCCTCTAGCACAGATACGCAGTATTTT. Its protein is CSVRLRSASSTDTQYF.

This clonotype was seen a handful of times. V usage is TRBV5-1 and J usage is TRBJ2-5; TRBD1 matches 9 bases. Germline V gene data show CDR1 as SGHRS and CDR2 as YFSETQ. CDR3 length: 18 amino acids. The V segment lost 2 bases and the J segment 4 bases; nucleotides outside the gene matches: 15. The chain's CDR3 is CASSFAPTGGAGRETQYF. CDR3 DNA sequence: TGCGCCAGCAGCTTCGCCCCTACAGGGGGCGCGGGTCGAGAGACCCAGTACTTC.

This clonotype was picked up a small number of times. V usage is TRBV4-1 and J usage is TRBJ2-7; 9 nucleotides line up with TRBD1. Germline trimming cut 1 base from V and 2 bases from J; bases unmatched to any gene: 6. The V gene's germline CDR1 is MGHRA and CDR2 YSYEKL. This CDR3 has 16 residues. The DNA of the CDR3 is TGCGCCAGCAGCCAAGCGGTGAGACAGGGGGCCTACGAGCAGTACTTC. Residues: CASSQAVRQGAYEQYF.

This clonotype was observed at least ten times. In DNA form, the CDR3 reads TGTGCCAGCAGGGACGGAAGCTACGAGCAGTACTTC. As protein: CASRDGSYEQYF. The chain links TRBV6-1 to TRBJ2-7, with D hard to call. The V and J ends lost 6 bases and 3 bases respectively, with 9 bases between them. CDR3 size: 12 residues. The germline gives CDR1 MNHNS, CDR2 SASEGT.

This clonotype was seen a few times. V is TRBV2 and J is TRBJ2-5, with D possibly being TRBD2 (6 bases). CDR1 and CDR2 (germline): SNHLY, FYNNEI. The V gene lost 6 bases and the J gene lost 2 bases, with 10 bases spanning the gap. The CDR3 has 13 residues. In nucleotides, the CDR3 is TGTGCCAGCAGGGACTACAGACAAGAGACCCAGTACTTC. It translates to CASRDYRQETQYF.